This T cell receptor (beta chain) was sequenced in a study of control samples from healthy donors and cancer patients (dated by TCRdb to between 2020 and 2021). V and J are trimmed by 3 bases and 7 bases, and the gene matches miss 9 bases of the junction. Its CDR3 holds 15 amino acids, cysteine through phenylalanine. The sequence is cut down to CDR3 DNA, 45 bases in frame from base 1. From the germline V gene, CDR1 is ENHRY and CDR2 is SYGVKD. A word on this clone: Its antigen is still unknown. Nothing much larger sits one base from this clone, and base qualities are not available.

The library was obtained by the immunoSEQ multiplex PCR assay. TCRdb mirrors the immuneACCESS table, restricted to in-frame sequences. Some clones are absent from its copies; in checked studies, under half trace to an unresolved V gene, and the reason for the others is unknown. The sample yields approximately 150,000 clones; around 94% were counted once. Of the sample, 13% falls within the top ten clones. This TCR was recovered from a man aged 35-49 years in good health. The sample taken for sequencing was blood. The chain joins TRBV10-3 to TRBJ1-5; TRBD1 aligns with 7 central bases. The DNA reads as follows: TGTGCCATCAGTGATAAGGTCAGGGGGTACCAGCCCCAGCATTTT. It is translated as CAISDKVRGYQPQHF.